This T cell receptor beta chain was captured by sequencing in a study of metastatic and nonmetastatic thyroid tumors. A word on this clone: The antigen is undetermined. The junction does not match germline at one end; this may be a read error.

Thyroid surgery was preceded by no treatment in any patient. TCRdb re-processed the PCR reads through MiXCR. Of 7,500 to 9,500 clones in the sample, roughly 36% were seen once. CDR1 LNHDA and CDR2 SQIVND come from the germline V gene (reference sequence). The CDR3 has 13 residues. Study results and caveats: Compared with benign nodules, malignant thyroid tumors were reported to have significantly higher TCR beta diversity in both blood and tumor.

The origin of this receptor is a female donor with papillary thyroid cancer or a benign thyroid nodule (not recorded which). Some clones in this sample may be carry-over from other donors' samples. Sequencing was performed on tumor tissue. V is TRBV19 and J is TRBJ1-6, with D possibly matching TRBD1 (5 bases). The CDR3 DNA reads TGTGCCACCTCCGGGACGACAAATTCACCCCTACACTTT. It specifies CATSGTTNSPLHF.